These T cell receptor beta chains were read from a single sample in a study of blood T cell repertoires in COVID-19. Profiling relied on immunoSEQ multiplex PCR, and the TCRdb table lists in-frame clones only, not all of them. Among around 200,000 clones, 80% to 90% were seen once, and the ten largest hold roughly 6.2%. The specimen was peripheral blood. The origin of the receptors is a man in his sixties who had recovered from COVID-19. Each CDR3 is given with its conserved first and last residue. D genes are given only for firm matches. Some rows mark clone size as missing; the rest say once, few, many or name a class of expanded clone.

.,15,TRBJ1-4,TRBV28,TRBD1,CASSPVTGSGEKLFF,TGTGCCAGCAGTCCAGTGACAGGGTCGGGAGAAAAACTGTTTTTT
.,15,TRBJ1-1,TRBV7-2,.,CASSLAQGSNTEAFF,TGTGCCAGCAGCTTAGCGCAGGGATCGAACACTGAAGCTTTCTTT
.,12,TRBJ1-2,TRBV15,.,CATKGSADGYTF,TGTGCCACCAAAGGTTCGGCGGATGGCTACACCTTC
many,16,TRBJ1-1,TRBV4-2,.,CASSQDPRSLNTEAFF,TGTGCCAGCAGCCAAGATCCGCGGAGCTTGAACACTGAAGCTTTCTTT
.,16,TRBJ2-1,TRBV2,TRBD2,CASSLLAGASYNEQFF,TGTGCCAGCAGTTTACTAGCGGGGGCATCCTACAATGAGCAGTTCTTC
.,13,TRBJ2-1,TRBV10-1,TRBD2,CASSESPAGEQFF,TGCGCCAGCAGTGAGTCCCCAGCGGGAGAGCAGTTCTTC
.,15,TRBJ1-2,TRBV7-2,.,CASSPAMSTVYGYTF,TGTGCCAGCAGCCCCGCTATGAGTACGGTTTATGGCTACACCTTC
.,12,TRBJ1-1,TRBV30,.,CAWSIQGLEAFF,TGTGCCTGGAGTATACAGGGTTTAGAAGCTTTCTTT
.,13,TRBJ1-1,TRBV19,.,CASSIDLSFGAFF,TGTGCCAGTAGTATAGATCTATCATTCGGGGCTTTCTTT
once,14,TRBJ2-1,TRBV4-1,TRBD1,CASSQEGTVNEQFF,TGCGCCAGCAGCCAAGAAGGGACAGTCAATGAGCAGTTCTTC
.,13,TRBJ2-1,TRBV19,.,CASSSTVSNEQFF,TGTGCCAGTAGTTCTACCGTTTCTAATGAGCAGTTCTTC
.,13,TRBJ1-5,TRBV19,TRBD1,CASSITGGPPQHF,TGTGCCAGTAGTATCACAGGGGGGCCGCCCCAGCATTTT
.,12,TRBJ1-1,TRBV6-5,.,CASSSVNTEAFF,TGTGCCAGCAGCTCAGTGAACACTGAAGCTTTCTTT
.,17,TRBJ2-1,TRBV12-5,TRBD2,CASGLVSGGGAYNEQFF,TGTGCTAGTGGTTTGGTATCTGGCGGGGGGGCCTACAATGAGCAGTTCTTC
.,15,TRBJ2-7,TRBV5-1,TRBD1,CASSTSGTGFYEQYF,TGCGCCAGCAGCACATCCGGGACAGGGTTCTACGAGCAGTACTTC
.,15,TRBJ2-1,TRBV18,TRBD2,CASSPTGSGGNEQFF,TGTGCCAGCTCACCAACCGGGAGCGGGGGTAATGAGCAGTTCTTC
.,15,TRBJ2-7,TRBV5-6,.,CASSVDRLRVNEQYF,TGTGCCAGCAGCGTCGATAGACTTCGGGTGAACGAGCAGTACTTC
.,14,TRBJ2-7,TRBV2,TRBD2,CASSLGGSVYEQYF,TGTGCCAGCTCTCTGGGCGGGAGTGTATACGAGCAGTACTTC
.,17,TRBJ2-2,TRBV6-2/TRBV6-3,TRBD1,CASSYPMDRTNTGELFF,TGTGCCAGCAGTTACCCCATGGACAGGACGAACACCGGGGAGCTGTTTTTT
.,14,TRBJ1-2,TRBV7-9,.,CASSPGSTPYGYTF,TGTGCCAGCAGCCCAGGGTCTACACCCTATGGCTACACCTTC
.,15,TRBJ2-7,TRBV6-5,TRBD2,CASSYLGTTSYEQYF,TGTGCCAGCAGTTACCTGGGGACTACTTCTTACGAGCAGTACTTC
.,14,TRBJ1-1,TRBV7-3,.,CASSQQGMNTEAFF,TGTGCCAGCAGCCAACAGGGAATGAACACTGAAGCTTTCTTT
.,14,TRBJ2-5,TRBV7-2,TRBD1,CASNKGQGIETQYF,TGTGCCAGCAACAAAGGACAGGGAATAGAGACCCAGTACTTC
once,15,TRBJ1-2,TRBV7-2,.,CASSLSVLRNYGYTF,TGTGCCAGCAGCTTAAGCGTTTTGAGGAACTATGGCTACACCTTC
.,16,TRBJ1-2,TRBV7-3,.,CASSLSFGGIQYGYTF,TGTGCCAGCAGCTTATCATTCGGGGGGATACAGTATGGCTACACCTTC
.,18,TRBJ2-2,TRBV5-1,.,CASSAGIPTETNTGELFF,TGCGCCAGCAGCGCTGGGATCCCGACAGAAACGAACACCGGGGAGCTGTTTTTT
.,15,TRBJ2-7,TRBV10-3,TRBD1,CAISERGQGVYEQYF,TGTGCCATCAGTGAGAGAGGACAGGGCGTTTACGAGCAGTACTTC
.,17,TRBJ1-2,TRBV28,TRBD1,CASSSSGTGGARVGYTF,TGTGCCAGCAGTTCTTCCGGGACAGGGGGCGCTAGAGTGGGCTACACCTTC
.,13,TRBJ2-1,TRBV19,TRBD2,CASSTTSKNEQFF,TGTGCCAGTAGCACGACTAGCAAGAATGAGCAGTTCTTC
once,13,TRBJ1-2,TRBV18,.,CASSPGGGYGYTF,TGTGCCAGCTCACCGGGGGGGGGCTATGGCTACACCTTC
.,14,TRBJ1-4,TRBV14,.,CASSQVTVNEKLFF,TGTGCCAGCAGCCAAGTTACAGTGAATGAAAAACTGTTTTTT
.,15,TRBJ2-7,TRBV6-5,.,CASSYSDSRSYEQYF,TGTGCCAGCAGTTACTCGGACAGTCGATCCTACGAGCAGTACTTC
.,16,TRBJ2-6,TRBV21-1,.,CASRDRGGTGANVLTF,TGTGCCAGCAGGGACAGGGGTGGGACTGGGGCCAACGTCCTGACTTTC
.,16,TRBJ1-5,TRBV10-3,TRBD1,CAISEGLTTGNQPQHF,TGTGCCATCAGTGAAGGATTGACGACAGGGAATCAGCCCCAGCATTTT
.,13,TRBJ2-5,TRBV2,.,CAQNRERQETQYF,TGTGCCCAGAACCGGGAGCGCCAAGAGACCCAGTACTTC
.,14,TRBJ1-5,TRBV18,TRBD1,CASSPGQAGQPQHF,TGTGCCAGCTCACCTGGACAGGCGGGTCAGCCCCAGCATTTT
.,16,TRBJ1-6,TRBV7-4,.,CASSRRATEHNSPLHF,TGTGCCAGCAGTCGACGGGCGACAGAGCATAATTCACCCCTCCACTTT
once,15,TRBJ2-7,TRBV7-9,TRBD2,CASSLGSGSHTEQYF,TGTGCCAGCAGCTTAGGTAGCGGGAGTCATACCGAGCAGTACTTC
once,14,TRBJ1-5,TRBV9,.,CASSPGAGEQPQHF,TGTGCCAGCAGCCCAGGGGCAGGGGAACAGCCCCAGCATTTT
.,14,TRBJ2-5,TRBV5-6,.,CASSLTGVRETQYF,TGTGCCAGCAGCCTAACGGGGGTCCGGGAGACCCAGTACTTC
.,16,TRBJ2-7,TRBV19,TRBD2,CASSTLEQGGGPEQYF,TGTGCCAGTAGTACCTTGGAACAGGGCGGGGGGCCGGAGCAGTACTTC
.,14,TRBJ1-2,TRBV18,.,CASSPREYYYGYTF,TGTGCCAGCTCACCACGGGAGTATTACTATGGCTACACCTTC
.,15,TRBJ1-5,TRBV19,.,CAGGTKFGAHQPQHF,TGTGCCGGGGGGACTAAATTCGGGGCACATCAGCCCCAGCATTTT
.,17,TRBJ2-2,TRBV12-5,TRBD2,CASGLVGGGAYTGELFF,TGTGCTAGTGGTTTGGTAGGCGGGGGGGCGTACACCGGGGAGCTGTTTTTT
.,14,TRBJ2-2,TRBV2,.,CASSLKGGTGELFF,TGTGCCAGCAGCTTGAAGGGGGGGACCGGGGAGCTGTTTTTT